This TCR beta chain was documented in a study of CD8+CD57+ T cells in acquired aplastic anemia. Background on the study: Across the sorted CD4+ and CD8+ cells, DNA amounts averaged about 3.2 ug. CD4+ cells from healthy donors averaged approximately 11 million reads. Findings of the study overall: Found in both controls and patients were approximately 29 CD8+ CDR3 sequences.

This CDR3 has 15 residues. The ends were cut back, 4 bases at V and 3 bases at J, with 13 bases in the middle. Germline CDR1 and CDR2: DFQATT and SNEGSKA (reference sequence). The template used for profiling TCR beta VDJ and CDR3 was genomic DNA. TCRdb used MiXCR to reprocess the reads, holding one entry per CDR3 protein. There are fewer than 200,000 distinct CDR3 sequences in the sample; roughly 48% occur only once, and 1.1% lies in the top ten. A note on this clonotype: The antigen remains undetermined.

Sequencing was performed on sorted CD4+, CD8+, or CD8+CD57+ T cells (not recorded which) from PBMCs. The chain joins TRBV20-1 to TRBJ1-6; D unresolved. The sequence was obtained from a human donor in good health. CDR3 loop: CSATGELHYNSPLHF. CDR3 sequence (DNA): TGCAGTGCTACCGGAGAGCTCCACTATAATTCACCCCTCCACTTT.